This TCR beta chain was retrieved from a study of blood T cell repertoires in COVID-19. Study details: PBMCs, B-cell-depleted T cells, or T cells were the source of the cDNA or gDNA that made up the material.

Cohorts were based on clinical histories the participants reported. Donors in Cohort 3 who had recovered were those with two negative PCRs, healthcare professional clearance, or resolution of their symptoms. Looked up from germline, CDR1 is SGHVS and CDR2 is FNYEAQ. CDR3 length equals 17 residues. V lost 8 bases and J 4 bases, leaving 26 bases between the germline ends. Authors' data handling: From reference gene primer amplification, estimates of nucleated cell counts were derived. Here immunoSEQ multiplex PCR was the method, and the copy in TCRdb shows in-frame clones only, minus some. That table gives V, J and clone size, and the DNA gave D and trimming. The data contain some 310,000 clones, about nine tenths of them seen just once; the ten biggest clones take up about 9.4%.

This sequence joins TRBV7-6 and TRBJ2-5; the D gene is possibly TRBD2 (6 bases). The clonotype originates from a woman in her 30s who had recovered from COVID-19. The sample was PBMCs or T cells enriched from blood (not recorded which). CDR3 nucleotide sequence: TGTGCCAGCTCGCCACGAGGAGGGTCTTGGGGCGGAGAGACCCAGTACTTC. It is translated as CASSPRGGSWGGETQYF.